This entry is about one TCR beta chain. The data are from a study of cytomegalovirus exposure and HLA in healthy donors. Looked up from germline, CDR1 is SQVTM and CDR2 is ANQGSEA. The CDR3 extends over 17 amino acids. V was trimmed by 4 bases and J by 4 bases, leaving 24 bases between them. The PCR was carried out with 60 Vbeta primers and 13 Jbeta primers. The repertoire was sequenced with immunoSEQ multiplex PCR; TCRdb's copy has only in-frame clones and lacks some. The repertoire holds fewer than 200,000 clones, with about four fifths as singletons. This receptor was taken from a man aged 35-49 years in good health and CMV-seropositive. The chain employs TRBV29-1 and TRBJ2-3, with D tentatively TRBD2 (7 bases). The material sequenced was PBMCs. CDR3 amino acids: CSVAGGFGGGSSDTQYF. The DNA for the CDR3 is TGCAGCGTTGCTGGGGGATTTGGGGGCGGGAGTTCAGATACGCAGTATTTT.